This T cell receptor beta chain was documented in a study of human T cells and chemical hapten exposure. Study-level background: TCR yields per sample varied mostly from small pooled library volume differences. Notes on the study in general: Following DPC sensitization, TCRs present above 1 in 1000 frequency showed no change.

This clonotype was counted ten times or more. Its antigen is not known. Single cDNA molecules in the library carried unique molecular identifiers attached during preparation. In the original processing: Ranging from roughly 20,000 to 750,000, TCR counts per sample had a median value of roughly 96,000. TCRdb passed the RACE reads through MiXCR, listing each CDR3 protein once. The V and J calls were determined by TCRdb, not by the authors. Of 35,000 to 50,000 distinct CDR3 sequences in the sample, around 3.6% were seen once. Trimming removed 6 bases from V and 0 bases from J, with 18 bases in between. Germline CDR1 and CDR2: DFQATT and SNEGSKA (reference sequence). The CDR3 has 16 amino acids. As for time point: healthy volunteer bleed at 6 weeks. Before extraction, the whole blood was not fractionated, and total RNA was taken from it.

The sequencing sample was made of whole blood. The chain has TRBV20-1 and TRBJ2-4; D may correspond to TRBD1 or TRBD2 (5 bases each). This clonotype was sampled from a human donor in good health. Some clones in this sample may be carry-over from other donors' samples. CDR3: CSARKWETVAKNIQYF. The CDR3 DNA is TGCAGTGCCCGAAAATGGGAGACAGTAGCCAAAAACATTCAGTACTTC.